These 30 T cell receptor beta chains came from one sample sequenced in a study of identical twins. MiXCR, run by TCRdb on the 5' RACE reads, gives a single entry per CDR3 protein. The sample records some 710,000 distinct CDR3 sequences, over 5% being singletons. Source material: naive T cells sorted from blood. These receptors were taken from a man between 18 and 35 years old in good health.

About this clonotype: A much more abundant neighbour one base away suggests this may be a read error. The chain employs TRBV27 and TRBJ2-3; no firm D call. CDR3 length: 13 residues. Trimming removed 5 bases at V and 6 bases at J, with 12 bases between. Germline V gives CDR1 MNHEY, CDR2 SMNVEV (reference sequence). The CDR3 here is CASSPSPRDTQYF. CDR3 DNA sequence: TGTGCCAGCAGTCCCAGCCCCAGGGATACGCAGTATTTT.

This clonotype was picked up a small number of times. This sequence joins TRBV12-3 or TRBV12-4 and TRBJ2-5; TRBD1 might be the D (6 bases). V was trimmed by 5 bases and J by 3 bases, leaving 22 bases between them. This CDR3 region has 17 residues. CDR3 in amino acids: CASSRRTAGIPKETQYF. The CDR3 nucleotides read TGTGCCAGCAGTCGTCGGACAGCAGGAATTCCGAAAGAGACCCAGTACTTC.

This chain joins TRBV29-1 and TRBJ2-1; D not resolved. The V gene lost 5 bases and the J gene lost 9 bases, with 17 bases spanning the gap. Germline V gene data show CDR1 as SQVTM and CDR2 as ANQGSEA. This CDR3 contains 13 residues. CDR3 residues: CSVCLLSLGEQFF. DNA for the CDR3: TGCAGCGTTTGCCTTCTCAGCTTGGGTGAGCAGTTCTTC.

This clonotype was counted ten times or more. The chain employs TRBV5-1 and TRBJ2-1, with 8 bases fitting TRBD2. V lost 3 bases, J lost 4 bases, and 3 bases stayed unmatched. CDR1 and CDR2 (germline): SGHRS, YFSETQ. This CDR3 has 14 amino acids. CDR3 nucleotide sequence: TGCGCCAGCAGCTCCGCGGGAGGTTACAATGAGCAGTTCTTC. Translated, it gives CASSSAGGYNEQFF.

This chain connects TRBV7-4 to TRBJ2-7; 11 bases are a match to TRBD2. Germline-derived CDR1 and CDR2 are SGHVT and SQSDAQ. The CDR3 is made up of 14 amino acids. V was pared by 5 bases and J by 6 bases, with 6 bases of the junction left unmatched. The CDR3 region is CASSHSGRAFEQYV. In DNA, the CDR3 is TGTGCCAGCAGCCATAGCGGGAGGGCCTTCGAGCAGTACGTC.

This clonotype was seen ten or more times. The chain combines TRBV12-3 or TRBV12-4 with TRBJ2-1; 7 nucleotides agree with TRBD2. The CDR3 is made up of 17 amino acids. V shed 6 bases, J shed 2 bases, and the junction held 13 bases outside the gene matches. The CDR3 DNA reads as TGTGCCAGCAGACGACGTTCGAGCGGGATAACCTACAATGAGCAGTTCTTC. Protein sequence: CASRRRSSGITYNEQFF.

This clonotype was observed many times. This rearrangement joins TRBV5-1 to TRBJ2-1, with a possible D match to TRBD1 (6 bases). Germline CDR1 and CDR2: SGHRS and YFSETQ. V was trimmed by 5 bases and J by 3 bases, leaving 18 bases between them. The CDR3 runs to 16 residues. In DNA, the CDR3 is TGCGCCAGCAGGAAGGGTCTGGGACAAGACTACAATGAGCAGTTCTTC. Translating gives CASRKGLGQDYNEQFF.

This clonotype was picked up many times. The J gene is TRBJ2-4, the V gene TRBV7-9; D possibly corresponds to TRBD2 (5 bases). V was trimmed by 7 bases and J by 8 bases, leaving 9 bases between them. Germline V gene sequence: CDR1 SEHNR, CDR2 FQNEAQ (reference sequence). The CDR3 consists of 11 residues. The CDR3 DNA sequence: TGTGCCAGCACCTCCGGGGACATTCAGTACTTC. Translating it yields CASTSGDIQYF.

This clonotype was counted at least ten times. The chain combines TRBV20-1 with TRBJ1-1; D remains unclear. Germline V lookup: CDR1 DFQATT, CDR2 SNEGSKA (reference sequence). The CDR3 extends over 13 amino acids. With 7 bases removed from V and 1 base from J, the gap between germline ends came to 13 bases. The CDR3 loop reads CSGSGVANTEAFF. The DNA for the CDR3 is TGCAGTGGAAGCGGGGTGGCGAACACTGAAGCTTTCTTT.

This clonotype came up many times. The genes are TRBV27 and TRBJ1-1; no reliable D call. CDR1 is MNHEY and CDR2 is SMNVEV in the germline V gene (reference sequence). V was shortened by 3 bases and J by 3 bases, with 11 bases between the two germline ends. CDR3 size: 14 residues. CDR3 protein: CASSFGGWDTEAFF. The CDR3, as DNA: TGTGCCAGCAGTTTCGGTGGGTGGGACACTGAAGCTTTCTTT.

This clonotype came up many times. The junction does not match germline at one end; this may be a read error. The V call is TRBV12-3 or TRBV12-4, the J call TRBJ2-7, with 9 bases lining up with TRBD1. The CDR3 loop spans 14 amino acids. The CDR3 loop is CASSLDPGQGGIWF. The CDR3, as DNA: TGTGCCAGCAGTTTAGACCCGGGACAGGGAGGAATTTGGTTC.

This clonotype has more than one count but fewer than ten. The chain employs TRBV20-1 and TRBJ1-5; D is uncertain. The V and J ends lost 5 bases and 0 bases respectively, with 5 bases between them. CDR1 is DFQATT, CDR2 SNEGSKA, per germline (reference sequence). There are 12 residues in the CDR3. CDR3 nucleotide sequence: TGCAGTGCTGGCAATAGCAATCAGCCCCAGCATTTT. Translated, it gives CSAGNSNQPQHF.

The rearrangement links TRBV6-2 or TRBV6-3 to TRBJ2-7, with 8 bases fitting TRBD1. The CDR3 length is 14 residues. The trim removed 5 bases at V and 3 bases at J, leaving 6 bases unmatched. The V gene's germline CDR1 is MNHEY and CDR2 SVGEGT. CDR3 sequence (DNA): TGTGCCAGCAGTCCAGGGGGCAGTTTCTACGAGCAGTACTTC. Protein sequence: CASSPGGSFYEQYF.

The V call is TRBV27, the J call TRBJ2-3; possible D gene TRBD1, 9 bases. The CDR3 is 22 residues long. V was clipped by 4 bases and J by 4 bases, with 36 bases between them. The germline V gene has CDR1 MNHEY and CDR2 SMNVEV (reference sequence). CDR3 loop: CASSWWDRVGGREGQGSDTQYF. The CDR3 bases are TGTGCCAGCAGTTGGTGGGACAGGGTAGGGGGACGGGAGGGCCAGGGTTCAGATACGCAGTATTTT.

The chain combines TRBV7-2 with TRBJ2-7; 7 bases align to TRBD1. The CDR3 has 15 residues. Germline V gives CDR1 SGHTA, CDR2 FQGNSA. The junction had 3 bases not matched to a gene; V was cut back by 1 base and J by 0 bases. CDR3 nucleotides: TGTGCCAGCAGCTTAGATGCAGGGGGCTCCTACGAGCAGTACTTC. Its protein product is CASSLDAGGSYEQYF.

This clonotype showed up many times. The V call is TRBV11-2, the J call TRBJ2-1; no reliable D call. V was trimmed by 6 bases and J by 4 bases, leaving 7 bases between them. The CDR3 is made up of 12 amino acids. CDR1 is SGHAT, CDR2 FQNNGV, per germline. The CDR3 bases are TGTGCCAGCAGTCAACAATACAATGAGCAGTTCTTC. Its translation is CASSQQYNEQFF.

This clonotype has a count of ten or more. The CDR3 DNA sequence: TGCGCCAGCAGTGGGGAGAGGGGGTACAATGAGCAGTTCTTC. Translation gives CASSGERGYNEQFF. The V gene is TRBV10-2, the J gene TRBJ2-1; maybe TRBD1 (6 bases). Trimming shortened V by 4 bases and J by 4 bases, and 11 bases separated the two germline ends. This CDR3 has 14 amino acids. Germline CDR1 reads WSHSY; CDR2 reads SAAADI.

The chain combines TRBV28 with TRBJ2-4; D is possibly TRBD1 (5 bases). The CDR3 is 15 residues long. The V gene lost 6 bases and the J gene lost 4 bases, with 16 bases spanning the gap. Germline V gene lookup returns CDR1 MDHEN and CDR2 SYDVKM. The CDR3 bases are TGTGCCAGCAGCGACCCCAGACGGACAAAAAACATTCAGTACTTC. Translating it yields CASSDPRRTKNIQYF. Variable domain in full (rest from reference TRBV28 and TRBJ2-4): DVKVTQSSRYLVKRTGEKVFLECVQDMDHENMFWYRQDPGLGLRLIYFSYDVKMKEKGDIPEGYSVSREKKERFSLILESASTNQTSMYLCASSDPRRTKNIQYFGAGTRLSVL.

There are many counts of this clonotype. The V and J genes are TRBV5-1 and TRBJ1-2; no clear D. Trimming removed 0 bases at V and 8 bases at J, with 8 bases between. The CDR3 is 12 amino acids. Germline-derived CDR1 and CDR2 are SGHRS and YFSETQ. The DNA of the CDR3 is TGCGCCAGCAGCTTGGCACTTGACGGCTACACCTTC. Protein: CASSLALDGYTF.

This clonotype was observed at least ten times. This rearrangement joins TRBV15 to TRBJ2-1, with D possibly TRBD1 on 5 matching bases. Looked up from germline, CDR1 is LNHNV and CDR2 is YYDKDF (reference sequence). This CDR3 contains 15 residues. V was clipped by 1 base and J by 7 bases, with 14 bases between them. CDR3 coding DNA: TGTGCCACCAGCAGAGGGCAGGGAATTTGGAATGAGCAGTTCTTC. Protein product: CATSRGQGIWNEQFF.

V is TRBV12-5 and J is TRBJ2-3; TRBD2 matches 12 bases. V was pared by 5 bases and J by 6 bases, with 9 bases of the junction left unmatched. The CDR3 extends over 16 amino acids. Germline V lookup: CDR1 LGHNT, CDR2 FRNRAP. The CDR3 is CASGLQRTSGTDTQYF. CDR3 coding DNA: TGTGCTAGTGGTCTCCAGCGGACTAGCGGGACGGATACGCAGTATTTT.

There are many counts of this clonotype. CDR3 sequence: CATATRANEQFF. DNA of the CDR3: TGTGCCACCGCCACTAGGGCCAATGAGCAGTTCTTC. The V call is TRBV15, the J call TRBJ2-1; TRBD2 is a possible D gene (5 bases). Trimming took off 8 bases at V and 6 bases at J, with 11 bases between the two ends. The length of the CDR3 is 12 residues. Per germline, CDR1 LNHNV and CDR2 YYDKDF (reference sequence).

The rearrangement links TRBV3-1 to TRBJ2-1; 8 positions match TRBD1. The V gene end was trimmed by 4 bases and the J gene end by 5 bases; junction bases not matched to a gene: 10. Germline V CDR1 and CDR2: LGHDT, YNNKEL (reference sequence). The CDR3 is 16 amino acids. The DNA for the CDR3 is TGTGCCAGCAGCCTCCTGTCTGGACAGGGTAACAATGAGCAGTTCTTC. It is translated as CASSLLSGQGNNEQFF.

This chain uses TRBV7-9 with TRBJ2-2, with D perhaps TRBD1 (5 bases). CDR3 size: 16 residues. Deletions cut 5 bases from V and 5 bases from J, with 18 bases between. Germline loops: CDR1 SEHNR, CDR2 FQNEAQ (reference sequence). CDR3 coding DNA: TGTGCCAGCAGCGACCCCAACAGGAGCCCAACCGGGGAGCTGTTTTTT. It specifies CASSDPNRSPTGELFF.

This clonotype came up a few times. The V and J genes are TRBV5-1 and TRBJ2-1, with 9 bases matching TRBD1. Germline-derived CDR1 and CDR2 are SGHRS and YFSETQ. J lost 7 bases, V lost 4 bases, and 9 bases had no gene match. The CDR3 is made up of 15 amino acids. This CDR3 is CASSRGGQGYNEQFF. The CDR3 coding sequence is TGCGCCAGCAGCAGGGGAGGACAGGGGTATAATGAGCAGTTCTTC.

This clonotype showed up many times. The chain carries TRBV29-1 and TRBJ2-1, with 9 bases lining up with TRBD1. Germline V lookup: CDR1 SQVTM, CDR2 ANQGSEA. The junction had 8 bases not matched to a gene; V was cut back by 3 bases and J by 8 bases. The CDR3 extends over 14 amino acids. The DNA for the CDR3 is TGCAGCGTTGAGATGGGACAGGGCCGGTATGAGCAGTTCTTC. It specifies CSVEMGQGRYEQFF.

V and J are TRBV5-6 and TRBJ2-2; the D gene is possibly TRBD2 (6 bases). V was shortened by 9 bases and J by 5 bases, with 17 bases between the two germline ends. The CDR3 consists of 14 residues. The germline V gene encodes CDR1 SGHDT and CDR2 YYEEEE. The CDR3 DNA reads TGTGCCACCTGGCTGGGAGGAGGAACCGGGGAGCTGTTTTTT. The encoded protein is CATWLGGGTGELFF.

This clonotype was counted many times. The chain has TRBV25-1 and TRBJ2-1, with D tentatively TRBD1 (6 bases). The CDR3 has 13 amino acids. The germline V gene encodes CDR1 MGHDK and CDR2 SYGVNS. V was shortened by 4 bases and J by 6 bases, with 10 bases between the two germline ends. This CDR3 reads CASSGPGVNEQFF. The CDR3 DNA reads as TGTGCCAGCAGTGGCCCAGGGGTCAATGAGCAGTTCTTC.

This rearrangement joins TRBV7-8 to TRBJ1-5; 9 bases are shared with TRBD1. V trimming: 7 bases; J trimming: 0 bases; junction bases outside the gene matches: 10. From germline, CDR1 is SGHVS and CDR2 FQNEAQ. This CDR3 has 17 amino acids. CDR3 sequence (DNA): TGTGCCAGCAAAATGGACAGGGGCAGCTATAGCAATCAGCCCCAGCATTTT. Translation: CASKMDRGSYSNQPQHF.

This clonotype was seen a few times. The chain uses TRBV20-1 and TRBJ1-6; D call uncertain. Germline loops: CDR1 DFQATT, CDR2 SNEGSKA (reference sequence). V was shortened by 3 bases and J by 5 bases, with 11 bases between the two germline ends. This CDR3 spans 14 amino acids. The CDR3 DNA reads as TGCAGTGCTAGCCGCCCGGCCGATAATTCACCCCTCCACTTT. Protein: CSASRPADNSPLHF.